This paragraph covers one T cell receptor beta chain sequence. The data were obtained in a study of blood T cell repertoires in COVID-19. Assay used: immunoSEQ multiplex PCR; TCRdb lists only in-frame clones, some missing. The sample holds around 300,000 clones; 80% to 95% are singletons and the top ten take 1% to 1.3%. What was sequenced was PBMCs or T cells enriched from blood (not recorded which). The receptor was derived from a woman in her twenties or thirties who had recovered from COVID-19.

The CDR3 DNA sequence: TGTGCCAGCAGCTTCCGGGAGCTAGGTGAGCAGTTCTTC. It yields the protein CASSFRELGEQFF. The genes are TRBV11-3 and TRBJ2-1, with D possibly TRBD2 on 6 matching bases. The V end lost 3 bases, the J end lost 9 bases, and 12 bases lay between the germline ends. The CDR3 runs to 13 residues. The germline CDR1 and CDR2 sequences are SGHNT and YENEEA.